Sequencing of this TCR beta chain was carried out in a study of CD8+CD57+ T cells in acquired aplastic anemia. Study background: DNA recovered from sorted CD4+ and CD8+ cells had a mean of about 3 ug.

Notes on the study in general: Simpson's diversity of CD8+ cells was not significantly different in patients compared with controls. Shared by patients and controls, 25 to 30 CD8+ CDR3s were abundant in patients.

This CDR3 comprises 14 residues. V dropped 3 bases and J dropped 1; count of bases not matched to a gene: 1. CDR1 and CDR2 from the germline V gene are LNHDA and SQIVND (reference sequence). TCR beta VDJ and CDR3 were profiled, and genomic DNA was the template. Each CDR3 protein is one row after TCRdb ran MiXCR on the reads. The table shows 150,000 to 200,000 distinct CDR3 sequences, with more than 60% occurring only once. Patients chosen for sequencing had CD8+CD57+ cells that had expanded, as shown by flow cytometry. Severe acquired aplastic anemia was the diagnosis recorded for all patients. In this sample, this clonotype turned up a few times. Its antigen is currently unknown.

The chain couples TRBV19 to TRBJ1-1, with 8 positions matching TRBD1. The sequence derives from a human donor with aplastic anemia. The source material was sorted CD4+, CD8+, or CD8+CD57+ T cells (not recorded which) from PBMCs. Here the CDR3 reads CASSIQGANTEAFF. CDR3 DNA: TGTGCCAGTAGTATTCAGGGGGCGAACACTGAAGCTTTCTTT.